This TCR beta chain was observed in a study of CD8+ T cells in alopecia areata. cDNA prepared by RNA extraction and subsequent reverse transcription served as the template for sequencing. Measured with immunoSEQ multiplex PCR; TCRdb has only the in-frame clones, and not every one. Among tens of thousands of clones listed, over 65% were seen once. With 5 bases removed from V and 7 bases from J, the gap between germline ends came to 12 bases. This CDR3 has 12 residues. From germline, CDR1 is SQVTM and CDR2 ANQGSEA. Sorting of CD4+ and CD8+ T cells was performed on PBMCs. The sequencing sample was made of NKG2D-low CD8+ T cells sorted from blood. The TCR originated in a human donor with alopecia areata. The chain is built from TRBV29-1 and TRBJ2-1, with D tentatively TRBD2 (6 bases). CDR3 residues: CSVPGGGNEQFF. In DNA, the CDR3 is TGCAGCGTTCCTGGAGGAGGGAATGAGCAGTTCTTC.